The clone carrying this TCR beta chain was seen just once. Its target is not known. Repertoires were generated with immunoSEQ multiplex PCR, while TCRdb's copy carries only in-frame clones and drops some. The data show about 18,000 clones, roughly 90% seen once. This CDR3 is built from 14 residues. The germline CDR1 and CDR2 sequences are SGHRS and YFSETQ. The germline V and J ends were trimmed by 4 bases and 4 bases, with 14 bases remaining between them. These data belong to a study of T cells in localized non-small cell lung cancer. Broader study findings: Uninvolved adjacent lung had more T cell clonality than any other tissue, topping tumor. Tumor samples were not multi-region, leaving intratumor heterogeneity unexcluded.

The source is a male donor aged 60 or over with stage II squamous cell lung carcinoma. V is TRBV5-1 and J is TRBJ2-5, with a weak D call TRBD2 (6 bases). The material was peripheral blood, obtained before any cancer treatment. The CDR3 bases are TGCGCCAGCAGCCCGGGAGCCAATGGAGAGACCCAGTACTTC. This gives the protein CASSPGANGETQYF.